These 17 T cell receptor beta chains came from one sample sequenced in a study of human T cells and chemical hapten exposure (dated by TCRdb to the early 2020s). Receptor libraries were prepared by RACE. TCRdb records NextSeq 500 as the sequencer. TCRdb reprocessing: public reads trimmed at Q25 with fastp, clones called with MiXCR, in-frame beta chains kept. Each CDR3 protein gets just one entry, which takes the most common genes and DNA from the rows behind it. This sample has about 90,000 distinct CDR3 sequences in its table, and approximately 10% of those were observed once. 2.2% of the sample rests with the top ten. The time point tag for this specimen amounts to: patch test 1, 2 weeks after DPC sensitization. Taken with the paper, the label for treatment or condition translates to: therapeutic diphenylcyclopropenone sensitization with weekly scalp DPC. The source material was whole blood, sampled in connection with sensitization to the hapten diphenylcyclopropenone (DPC). These TCRs come from a man between 40 and 49 years old with alopecia areata. Some clones in this sample may be carry-over from other donors' samples.

This clonotype appeared many times. The chain is built from TRBV20-1 and TRBJ1-1; unclear D gene. CDR3 length: 12 amino acids. From germline, CDR1 is DFQATT and CDR2 SNEGSKA (reference sequence). CDR3 protein: CRGKAGNTEAFF. The DNA of the CDR3 is TGCAGGGGGAAAGCGGGCAACACTGAAGCTTTCTTT.

Only a few counts were recorded for this clonotype. This chain joins TRBV24-1 and TRBJ1-2, with D maybe TRBD1 (5 bases). Germline values: CDR1 KGHDR, CDR2 SFDVKD. V was shortened by 7 bases and J by 3 bases, with 11 bases between the two germline ends. The CDR3 has 13 residues. CDR3 amino acids: CATREPQDYGYTF. The CDR3 region has the DNA TGTGCCACCAGGGAACCACAGGACTATGGCTACACCTTC.

This clonotype was counted at least ten times. The genes are TRBV28 and TRBJ1-1, with TRBD1 identical over 7 bases. J was trimmed by 4 bases and V by 5 bases; bases with no gene match: 10. Germline CDR1 is MDHEN and CDR2 is SYDVKM. This CDR3 comprises 15 residues. CDR3 sequence (DNA): TGTGCCAGCAGTACTATCGGGACAGCTCGCACTGAAGCTTTCTTT. It yields the protein CASSTIGTARTEAFF.

In its sample, this clonotype was seen many times. V and J are TRBV28 and TRBJ2-1, with D uncertain. V lost 5 bases to trimming and J lost 4 bases, with 3 bases between them. Germline V gene sequence: CDR1 MDHEN, CDR2 SYDVKM. This CDR3 has 11 amino acids. This CDR3 reads CASSPYNEQFF. In DNA, the CDR3 is TGTGCCAGCAGTCCTTACAATGAGCAGTTCTTC.

This clonotype was observed a few times. V gene TRBV18 combines with J gene TRBJ2-1; a possible D gene is TRBD2 (6 bases). The CDR3 sequence is 15 residues long. Looked up from germline, CDR1 is KGHSH and CDR2 is LQKENI. Deletions cut 6 bases from V and 7 bases from J, with 19 bases between. The CDR3 region is CASSRDSTAGNEQFF. DNA for the CDR3: TGTGCCAGCTCCCGAGACTCGACGGCGGGGAATGAGCAGTTCTTC.

This clonotype was seen at least ten times. V gene TRBV6-5 combines with J gene TRBJ1-5; D is uncertain. The CDR3 covers 14 residues. V was shortened by 2 bases and J by 5 bases, with 10 bases between the two germline ends. Germline CDR1 reads MNHEY; CDR2 reads SVGAGI. The DNA for the CDR3 is TGTGCCAGCAGTTACACGAAGGGTCATCAGCCCCAGCATTTT. It codes for CASSYTKGHQPQHF.

The J gene is TRBJ2-7, the V gene TRBV21-1. TRBV21-1 is flagged as a pseudogene. The CDR3 runs to 14 residues. The CDR3 DNA is TGTGCCAGCAGCAAAGCGCGATCATCCTACGAGCAGTACGTC. This encodes CASSKARSSYEQYV.

This clonotype occurred a few times. V is TRBV12-3 or TRBV12-4 and J is TRBJ1-1; D might be TRBD1 (6 bases). V lost 4 bases and J lost 8, with 14 bases in between. CDR3 length: 13 residues. CDR3 region: CASSWRQEGEAFF. The CDR3 DNA is TGTGCCAGCAGTTGGAGACAGGAAGGGGAAGCTTTCTTT.

This clonotype was seen a few times. V is TRBV27 and J is TRBJ2-5; TRBD2 aligns across 7 bases. The CDR3 is 16 amino acids. Trimming cost V 2 bases and J 0 bases; bases outside gene matches: 6. The V gene's germline CDR1 is MNHEY and CDR2 SMNVEV (reference sequence). The CDR3 sequence is CASSLLAGRYQETQYF. The CDR3 DNA follows: TGTGCCAGCAGTTTACTGGCCGGGAGGTACCAAGAGACCCAGTACTTC.

There are a few counts of this clonotype. The chain has TRBV6-2 or TRBV6-3 and TRBJ2-3; 8 bases fit TRBD2. CDR3 length: 14 residues. V lost 6 bases and J lost 3; bases outside the gene matches: 5. Germline assignment: CDR1 MNHEY and CDR2 SVGEGT. The CDR3 sequence is CASRQAGETDTQYF. CDR3 coding DNA: TGTGCCAGCAGGCAAGCGGGAGAGACAGATACGCAGTATTTT.

This clonotype was counted only a few times. CDR3 region: CASLGTEQFF. The DNA for the CDR3 is TGTGCCAGCCTGGGTACTGAGCAGTTCTTC. The V and J genes are TRBV2 and TRBJ2-1; D is unclear. With 8 bases removed from V and 9 bases from J, the gap between germline ends came to 8 bases. CDR3 length equals 10 residues. Germline CDR1 SNHLY, CDR2 FYNNEI.

This clonotype was observed many times. V is TRBV24-1 and J is TRBJ2-1; 12 positions agree with TRBD2. The length of the CDR3 is 16 residues. Trimming took 4 bases from V and 6 from J; bases not matched to a gene: 6. CDR1 and CDR2 from the germline V gene are KGHDR and SFDVKD. CDR3 bases: TGTGCCACCAGTGACCCTCTAGCGGGAGGGGGCAATGAGCAGTTCTTC. It specifies CATSDPLAGGGNEQFF.

In this sample, this clonotype turned up a few times. The J gene is TRBJ2-3, the V gene TRBV2, with 11 bases matching TRBD2. Germline CDR1 and CDR2: SNHLY and FYNNEI. CDR3 size: 15 residues. V lost 6 bases to trimming and J lost 2 bases; unmatched junction nucleotides: 4. The CDR3 coding sequence is TGTGCCAGCAGGAGACTAGCGGGGTACACAGATACGCAGTATTTT. Translated, it gives CASRRLAGYTDTQYF.

This clonotype has just a few counts. The chain combines TRBV28 with TRBJ2-6, with D perhaps given as TRBD1 or TRBD2 (5 bases each). The CDR3 extends over 16 amino acids. Trimming took off 2 bases at V and 1 base at J, with 9 bases between the two ends. Germline loops: CDR1 MDHEN, CDR2 SYDVKM. The CDR3 nucleotides are TGTGCCAGCAGTTTAGGGACCGTTTCTGGGGCCAACGTCCTGACTTTC. As protein: CASSLGTVSGANVLTF.

Concerning this clonotype: An end of the junction differs from the germline gene, which may be a read error. The rearrangement uses TRBV5-1 and TRBJ2-2, with 12 positions matching TRBD2. The germline gives CDR1 SGHRS, CDR2 YFSETQ. The CDR3 runs 16 residues. CDR3 nucleotides: TGCGTCAGCAGCGCGCAACTAGCGGGAGGCACCGGGGAGCTGTTTTTT. Translation: CVSSAQLAGGTGELFF.

V and J are TRBV14 and TRBJ2-4, with D perhaps TRBD2 (6 bases). CDR3 size: 16 residues. Germline-derived CDR1 and CDR2 are SGHDN and FVKESK. The V end lost 4 bases, the J end lost 0 bases, and 13 bases lay between the germline ends. In DNA form, the CDR3 reads TGTGCCAGCAGCCTACGGGGACTGCGAGCCAAAAACATTCAGTACTTC. Translated, it gives CASSLRGLRAKNIQYF.

The DNA of the CDR3 is TGTGCCTGGAGCGACGGAGGGCCCCAGCATTTT. Translating it yields CAWSDGGPQHF. This chain connects TRBV30 to TRBJ1-5, with D hard to call. The V gene's germline CDR1 is GTSNPN and CDR2 SVGIG (reference sequence). The ends were cut back, 3 bases at V and 9 bases at J, with 9 bases in the middle. This CDR3 has 11 residues.